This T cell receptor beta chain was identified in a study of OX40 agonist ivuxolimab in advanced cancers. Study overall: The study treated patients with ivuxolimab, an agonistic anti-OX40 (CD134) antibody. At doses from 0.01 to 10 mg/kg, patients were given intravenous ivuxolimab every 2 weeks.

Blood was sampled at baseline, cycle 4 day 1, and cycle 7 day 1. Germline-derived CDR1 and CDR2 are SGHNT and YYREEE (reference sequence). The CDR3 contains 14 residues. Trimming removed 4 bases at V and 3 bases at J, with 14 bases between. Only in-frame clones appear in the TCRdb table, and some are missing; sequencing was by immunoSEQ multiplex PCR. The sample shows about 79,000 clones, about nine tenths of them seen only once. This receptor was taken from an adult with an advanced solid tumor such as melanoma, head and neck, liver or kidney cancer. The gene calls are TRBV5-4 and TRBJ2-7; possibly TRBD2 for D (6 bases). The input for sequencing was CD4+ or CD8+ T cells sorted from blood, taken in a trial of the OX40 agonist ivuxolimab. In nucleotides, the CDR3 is TGTGCCAGCAGCCGGGACTCCGCGGGCTACGAGCAGTACTTC. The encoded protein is CASSRDSAGYEQYF.